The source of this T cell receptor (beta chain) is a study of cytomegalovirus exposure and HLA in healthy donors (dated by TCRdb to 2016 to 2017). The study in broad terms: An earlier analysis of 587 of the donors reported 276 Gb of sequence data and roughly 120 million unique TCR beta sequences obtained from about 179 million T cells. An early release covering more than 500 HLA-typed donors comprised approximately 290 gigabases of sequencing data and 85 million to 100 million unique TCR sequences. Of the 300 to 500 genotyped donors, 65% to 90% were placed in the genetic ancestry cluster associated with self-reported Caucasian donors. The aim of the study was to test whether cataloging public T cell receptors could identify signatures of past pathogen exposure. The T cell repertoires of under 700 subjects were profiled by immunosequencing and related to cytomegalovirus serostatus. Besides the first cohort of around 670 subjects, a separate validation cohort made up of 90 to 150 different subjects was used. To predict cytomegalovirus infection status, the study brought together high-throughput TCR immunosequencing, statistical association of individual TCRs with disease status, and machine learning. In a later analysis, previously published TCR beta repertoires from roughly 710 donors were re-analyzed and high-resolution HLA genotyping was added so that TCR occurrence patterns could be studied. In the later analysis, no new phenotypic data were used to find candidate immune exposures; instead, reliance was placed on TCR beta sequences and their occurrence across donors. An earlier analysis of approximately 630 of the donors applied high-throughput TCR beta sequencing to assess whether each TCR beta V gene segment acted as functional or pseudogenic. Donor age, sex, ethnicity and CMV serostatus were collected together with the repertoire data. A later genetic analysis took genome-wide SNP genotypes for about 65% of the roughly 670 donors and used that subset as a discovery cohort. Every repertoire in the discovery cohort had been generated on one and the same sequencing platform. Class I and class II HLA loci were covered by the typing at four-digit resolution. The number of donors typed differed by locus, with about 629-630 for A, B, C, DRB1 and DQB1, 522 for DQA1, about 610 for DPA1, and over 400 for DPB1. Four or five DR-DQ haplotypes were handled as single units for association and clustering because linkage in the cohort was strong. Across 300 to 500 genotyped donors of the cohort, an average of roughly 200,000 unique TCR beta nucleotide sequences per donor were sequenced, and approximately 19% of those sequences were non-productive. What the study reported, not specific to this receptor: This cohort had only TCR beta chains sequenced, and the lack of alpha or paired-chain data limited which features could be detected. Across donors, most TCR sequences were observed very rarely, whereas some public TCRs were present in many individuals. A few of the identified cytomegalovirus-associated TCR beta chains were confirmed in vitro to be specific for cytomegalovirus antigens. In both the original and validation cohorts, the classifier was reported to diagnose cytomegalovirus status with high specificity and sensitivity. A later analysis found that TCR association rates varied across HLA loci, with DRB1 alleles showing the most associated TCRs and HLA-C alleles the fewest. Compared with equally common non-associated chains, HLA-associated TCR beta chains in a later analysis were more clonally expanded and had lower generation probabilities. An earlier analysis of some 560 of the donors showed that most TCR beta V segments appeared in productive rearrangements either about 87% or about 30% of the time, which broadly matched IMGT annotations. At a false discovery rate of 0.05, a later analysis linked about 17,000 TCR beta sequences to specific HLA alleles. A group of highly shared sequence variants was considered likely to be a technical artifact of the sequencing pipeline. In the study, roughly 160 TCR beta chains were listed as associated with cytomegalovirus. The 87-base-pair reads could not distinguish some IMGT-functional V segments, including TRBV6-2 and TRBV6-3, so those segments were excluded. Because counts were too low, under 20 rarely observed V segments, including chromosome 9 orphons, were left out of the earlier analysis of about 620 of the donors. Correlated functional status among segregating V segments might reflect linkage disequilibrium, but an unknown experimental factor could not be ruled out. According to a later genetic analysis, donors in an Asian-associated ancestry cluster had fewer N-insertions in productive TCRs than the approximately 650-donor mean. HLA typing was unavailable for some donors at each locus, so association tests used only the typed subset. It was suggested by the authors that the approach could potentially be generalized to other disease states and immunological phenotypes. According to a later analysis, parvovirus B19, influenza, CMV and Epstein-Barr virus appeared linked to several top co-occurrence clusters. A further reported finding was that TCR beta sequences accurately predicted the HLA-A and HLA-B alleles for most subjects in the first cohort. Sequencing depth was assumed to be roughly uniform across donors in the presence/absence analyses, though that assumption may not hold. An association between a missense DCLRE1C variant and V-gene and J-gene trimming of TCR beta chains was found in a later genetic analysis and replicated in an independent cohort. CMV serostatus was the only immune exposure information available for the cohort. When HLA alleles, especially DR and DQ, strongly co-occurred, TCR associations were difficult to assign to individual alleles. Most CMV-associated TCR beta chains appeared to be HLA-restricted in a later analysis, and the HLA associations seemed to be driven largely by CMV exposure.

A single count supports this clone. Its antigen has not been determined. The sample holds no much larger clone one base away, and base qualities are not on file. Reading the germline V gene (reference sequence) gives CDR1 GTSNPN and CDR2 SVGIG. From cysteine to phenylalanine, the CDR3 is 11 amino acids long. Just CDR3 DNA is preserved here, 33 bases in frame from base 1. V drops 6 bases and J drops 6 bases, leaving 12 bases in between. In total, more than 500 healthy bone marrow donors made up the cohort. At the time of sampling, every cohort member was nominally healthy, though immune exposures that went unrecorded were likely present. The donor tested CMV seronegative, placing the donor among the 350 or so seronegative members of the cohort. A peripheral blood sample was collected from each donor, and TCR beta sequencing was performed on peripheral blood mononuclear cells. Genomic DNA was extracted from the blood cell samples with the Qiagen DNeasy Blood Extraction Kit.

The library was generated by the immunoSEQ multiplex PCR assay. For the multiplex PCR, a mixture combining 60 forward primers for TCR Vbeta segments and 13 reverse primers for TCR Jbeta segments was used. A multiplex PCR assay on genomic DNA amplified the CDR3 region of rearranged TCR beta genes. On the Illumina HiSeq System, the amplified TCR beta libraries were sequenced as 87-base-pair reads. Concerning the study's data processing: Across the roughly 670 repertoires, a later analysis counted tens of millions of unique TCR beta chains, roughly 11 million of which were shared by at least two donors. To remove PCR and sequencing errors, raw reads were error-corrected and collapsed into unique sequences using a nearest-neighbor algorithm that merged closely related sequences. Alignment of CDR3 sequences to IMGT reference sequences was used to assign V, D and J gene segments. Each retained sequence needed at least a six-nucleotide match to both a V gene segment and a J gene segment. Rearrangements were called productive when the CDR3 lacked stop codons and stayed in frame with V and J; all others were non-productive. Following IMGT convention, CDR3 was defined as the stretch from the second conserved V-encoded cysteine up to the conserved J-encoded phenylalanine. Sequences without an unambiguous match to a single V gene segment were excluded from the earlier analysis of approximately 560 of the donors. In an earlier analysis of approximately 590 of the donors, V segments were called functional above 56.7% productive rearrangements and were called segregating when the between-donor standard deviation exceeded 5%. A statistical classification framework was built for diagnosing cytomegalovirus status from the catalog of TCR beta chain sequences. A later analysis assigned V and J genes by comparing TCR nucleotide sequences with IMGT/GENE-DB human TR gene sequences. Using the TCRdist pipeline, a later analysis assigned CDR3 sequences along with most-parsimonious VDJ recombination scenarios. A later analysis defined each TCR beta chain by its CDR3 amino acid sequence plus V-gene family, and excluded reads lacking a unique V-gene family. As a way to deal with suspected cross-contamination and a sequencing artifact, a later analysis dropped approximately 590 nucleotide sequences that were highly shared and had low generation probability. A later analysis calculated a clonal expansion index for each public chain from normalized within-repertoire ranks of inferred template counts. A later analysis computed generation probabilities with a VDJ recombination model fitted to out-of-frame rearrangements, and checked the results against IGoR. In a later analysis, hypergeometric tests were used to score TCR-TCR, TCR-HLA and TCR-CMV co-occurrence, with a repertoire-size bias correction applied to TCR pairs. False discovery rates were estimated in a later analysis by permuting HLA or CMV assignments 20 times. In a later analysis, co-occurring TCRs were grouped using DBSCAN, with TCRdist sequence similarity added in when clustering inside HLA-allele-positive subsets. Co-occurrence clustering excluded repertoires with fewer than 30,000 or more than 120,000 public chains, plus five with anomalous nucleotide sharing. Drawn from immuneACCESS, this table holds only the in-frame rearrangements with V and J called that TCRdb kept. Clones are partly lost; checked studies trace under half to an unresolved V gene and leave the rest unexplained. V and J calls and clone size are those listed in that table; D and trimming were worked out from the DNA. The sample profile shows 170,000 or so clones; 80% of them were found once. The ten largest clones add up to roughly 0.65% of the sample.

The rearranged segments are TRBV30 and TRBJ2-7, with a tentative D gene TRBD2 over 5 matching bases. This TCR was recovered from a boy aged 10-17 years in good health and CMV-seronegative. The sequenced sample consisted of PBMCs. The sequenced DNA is TGTGCCTGCTCCCGGGGAAGCGAGCAGTACTTC. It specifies CACSRGSEQYF.